The subject of this entry is one TCR beta chain. These data come from a study of blood T cell repertoires in COVID-19. Study-level information: Researchers got acute and convalescent COVID-19 samples from the United States, Italy and Spain.

Some clones are missing from TCRdb's copy, which holds only in-frame ones; the method was immunoSEQ multiplex PCR. Of some 170,000 clones listed, roughly 87% are singletons. Germline values: CDR1 SGHDN, CDR2 FVKESK. The CDR3 has 16 residues. Trimming shortened V by 0 bases and J by 2 bases, and 13 bases separated the two germline ends. The chain combines TRBV14 with TRBJ1-1; D uncertain. What was sequenced was PBMCs or T cells enriched from blood (not recorded which). The TCR was taken from a human donor with acute COVID-19. The donor label of this sample is uncertain. The chain's CDR3 is CASSQDPGRGNTEAFF. As DNA, the CDR3 is TGTGCCAGCAGCCAAGATCCCGGACGGGGAAACACTGAAGCTTTCTTT.